This TCR beta chain was identified during a study of T cells after yellow fever vaccination (dated by TCRdb to the late 2010s). About the investigation overall: The SMART-Seq v4 Ultra Low Input RNA kit was used to prepare libraries from fractions with low cell numbers. Two healthy male donors, one aged 18 to 30 and one aged 30 to 39 years, were included in the cohort. Blood was collected at multiple timepoints before and after primary and secondary immunization, and bulk PBMC replicates and cell subsets were isolated. To follow T-cell clones before and after both primary and booster YFV17D yellow fever vaccination, bulk TCR alpha and beta repertoires underwent longitudinal sequencing.

Broader findings and caveats from the paper: FACS-sorted repertoires could contain abundant contaminating clonotypes from the bulk population, so computational filtering was required. A small share of clonotypes occurred in both CD4 and CD8 compartments, likely arising from convergent recombination. Only two donors were included in the study, so the extent to which the findings can be generalized is limited. Compared with the primary T-cell response, the secondary T-cell response was weaker but faster, peaking on day 5 rather than day 15. Most clones expanded after primary vaccination (around 96% of CD4 and approximately 86% of CD8) were re-detected after the booster, suggesting that broad memory maintenance occurred.

TCR cDNA was synthesized by 5'RACE template switching, through which a universal primer site and unique molecular identifiers were introduced. Priming for cDNA synthesis came from both the TCR alpha and TCR beta constant segments. Library amplification used two PCR steps, and the second PCR step added sample barcodes and sequencing adapters. Sequencing of libraries was performed on Illumina HiSeq 2500 (2x100 bp) or NovaSeq (2x150 bp). Per the authors' processing: MIGEC was used to demultiplex reads and collapse the reads into UMI consensus sequences, and MiXCR was used for V(D)J alignment. Vaccine-responding clonotypes were defined with edgeR using replicate PBMC samples, requiring FDR below 0.01 and a log2 fold change above 5 up to day 15. Each bulk clonotype received a CD4 or CD8 identity based on whether the sequenced CD4 or CD8 repertoire contained that clonotype at higher abundance. The public reads were reprocessed in TCRdb via fastp at Q25 and MiXCR, keeping in-frame beta chains. Entries are consolidated by CDR3 protein sequence, retaining the most common genes and DNA. These V and J calls are TCRdb output, not the study's own analysis. The sample profile shows 400,000 or so distinct CDR3 sequences; approximately 5.7% of them were found once. Over 14% of the sample is held by the ten biggest clonotypes.

Concerning this clonotype: This receptor's antigen is unknown. Per-base qualities were not stored, and no clone one base away is much larger.

The treatment or condition label for this specimen denotes: live attenuated yellow fever vaccine strain. At each blood-draw timepoint, two biological replicates of bulk PBMCs were collected. PBMCs were isolated from peripheral blood using a standard Ficoll-Paque protocol. TriZol was used to extract RNA from bulk PBMCs, CD4 and CD8 fractions, and dextramer-positive and dextramer-negative fractions. The TCR was taken from a man younger than 40 who received the YFV17D yellow fever vaccine. This material consisted of PBMCs, taken 5 days after the yellow fever booster vaccination.

The CDR3 region reads CATGTRQETQYF. Read as DNA, the sequence is TGTGCCACCGGGACACGTCAAGAGACCCAGTACTTC. The sequence links TRBV6-2 or TRBV6-3 to TRBJ2-5; TRBD1 is a possible D gene, resting on 6 matching bases. The junction carries 11 bases between V and J, which are trimmed by 10 bases and 2 bases respectively. As encoded in the germline V gene, CDR1 is MNHEY while CDR2 is SVGEGT. From the cysteine through the phenylalanine, the CDR3 covers 12 amino acids. CDR3 DNA is the only sequence kept; it has 36 bases, read in frame from the first base.